One sample yielded the 30 T cell receptor beta chains listed below, sequenced in a study of control samples from healthy donors and cancer patients. Repertoires were generated with immunoSEQ multiplex PCR, while TCRdb's copy carries only in-frame clones and drops some. Altogether under 150,000 clones are present, around 89% being singletons, with the ten largest covering 3% to 4%. The sequenced sample consisted of blood. These receptors all stem from a man aged 35-49 years in good health.

This rearrangement joins TRBV7-3 to TRBJ1-1; the match to TRBD1 covers 9 bases. Germline V lookup: CDR1 SGHTA, CDR2 FQGTGA. This CDR3 has 16 amino acids. Germline trimming cut 4 bases from V and 4 bases from J; bases unmatched to any gene: 10. Here the CDR3 DNA reads TGTGCCAGCAGCTCCGGGACAGGGCCCCTGGGCACTGAAGCTTTCTTT. This gives the protein CASSSGTGPLGTEAFF.

V gene TRBV25-1 combines with J gene TRBJ1-1; 9 bases are a match to TRBD1. The CDR3 spans 15 residues. CDR1 and CDR2 (germline): MGHDK, SYGVNS. V shed 5 bases and J 5 bases; nucleotides not matched to a gene: 9. The CDR3 DNA reads as TGTGCCAGCAGTCCCCTGGGGACAGGGAAGACTGAAGCTTTCTTT. Translation: CASSPLGTGKTEAFF.

The chain uses TRBV7-9 and TRBJ1-2; no definite D call. The CDR3 runs to 15 residues. V was trimmed by 5 bases and J by 2 bases, leaving 15 bases between them. In germline, CDR1 is SEHNR, CDR2 FQNEAQ (reference sequence). The CDR3 DNA reads as TGTGCCAGCAGCCAGAGGGCAATTCTGAACTATGGCTACACCTTC. It encodes CASSQRAILNYGYTF.

This chain connects TRBV30 to TRBJ1-2; 7 positions agree with TRBD1. Germline CDR1 and CDR2: GTSNPN and SVGIG (reference sequence). V was clipped by 2 bases and J by 6 bases; unmatched bases: 6. The CDR3 is made up of 13 amino acids. The CDR3 reads CAWSYRGTDGYTF. In nucleotides, the CDR3 is TGTGCCTGGAGTTACAGGGGAACGGATGGCTACACCTTC.

The chain joins TRBV4-1 to TRBJ2-1; 12 bases match TRBD2. Trimming removed 2 bases from V and 8 bases from J; junction bases left unmatched: 7. Germline V gene data show CDR1 as MGHRA and CDR2 as YSYEKL. This CDR3 region has 16 residues. CDR3 sequence (DNA): TGCGCCAGCAGCCAAACTTTACTAGCGGGGGGCTATGAGCAGTTCTTC. Its protein is CASSQTLLAGGYEQFF.

In DNA form, the CDR3 reads TGTGCCAGCAGCCCAAGAATAAGGCAGGGGAACACTGAAGCTTTCTTT. This codes for CASSPRIRQGNTEAFF. The chain combines TRBV3-1 (or the pseudogene TRBV3-2) with TRBJ1-1; TRBD1 is a possible D gene (5 bases). The CDR3 is 16 amino acids. Looked up from germline, CDR1 is LGHDT and CDR2 is YNNKEL (reference sequence). Trimming removed 4 bases at V and 1 base at J, with 16 bases between.

The chain recombines TRBV5-1 with TRBJ2-2; no clear D. V lost 3 bases to trimming and J lost 1 base, with 4 bases between them. CDR3 length: 13 amino acids. Germline V CDR1 and CDR2: SGHRS, YFSETQ. CDR3 nucleotide sequence: TGCGCCAGCAGCTCTGAGAACACCGGGGAGCTGTTTTTT. Its translation is CASSSENTGELFF.

The V call is TRBV11-2, the J call TRBJ2-3; the D is unclear. Per germline, CDR1 SGHAT and CDR2 FQNNGV. The CDR3 covers 13 residues. Trimming stripped 5 bases from V and 0 bases from J, with 6 bases between. In DNA form, the CDR3 reads TGTGCCAGCAGCCTCCGGAGCACAGATACGCAGTATTTT. It is translated as CASSLRSTDTQYF.

The chain combines TRBV3-1 (or the pseudogene TRBV3-2) with TRBJ2-4; TRBD2 is a possible D gene (7 bases). V lost 0 bases to trimming and J lost 2 bases, with 17 bases between them. The CDR3 is 18 amino acids. Germline V gives CDR1 LGHDT, CDR2 YNNKEL (reference sequence). The CDR3 sequence is CASSQDMGGQWTKNIQYF. The CDR3 DNA sequence: TGTGCCAGCAGCCAAGATATGGGGGGGCAATGGACCAAAAACATTCAGTACTTC.

The gene calls are TRBV24-1 and TRBJ1-2; the D is unclear. The ends were cut back, 3 bases at V and 6 bases at J, with 10 bases in the middle. The CDR3 runs to 13 residues. The germline gives CDR1 KGHDR, CDR2 SFDVKD. CDR3 in DNA: TGTGCCACCAGTGATGCGTCTGGGGATGGCTACACCTTC. This gives the protein CATSDASGDGYTF.

The chain couples TRBV5-6 to TRBJ2-7; 8 nucleotides line up with TRBD1. CDR3 length: 14 amino acids. Germline V gene lookup returns CDR1 SGHDT and CDR2 YYEEEE. V dropped 7 bases and J dropped 5; count of bases not matched to a gene: 11. The CDR3 is CASHDQGAFNEQYF. CDR3 bases: TGTGCCAGCCATGACCAGGGGGCTTTTAACGAGCAGTACTTC.

V gene TRBV5-6 combines with J gene TRBJ1-2; D is ambiguous. CDR3 length equals 14 residues. The germline V gene encodes CDR1 SGHDT and CDR2 YYEEEE. The V end lost 2 bases, the J end lost 4 bases, and 12 bases lay between the germline ends. The CDR3 sequence is CASSFFRVGYGYTF. As DNA, the CDR3 is TGTGCCAGCAGCTTTTTTAGGGTCGGCTATGGCTACACCTTC.

In its sample, this clone was seen a few times. This rearrangement joins TRBV6-2 or TRBV6-3 to TRBJ1-2, with TRBD1 as a possible D gene (5 bases). Germline V CDR1 and CDR2: MNHEY, SVGEGT. The CDR3 has 15 residues. The V end was cut by 5 bases, the J end by 0 bases, with 13 bases between. CDR3 sequence: CASSGRQLSNYGYTF. The CDR3 DNA is TGTGCCAGCAGTGGTCGACAGCTTTCTAACTATGGCTACACCTTC.

This clone was counted a single time. V and J are TRBV18 and TRBJ1-1; TRBD1 matches 9 bases. The CDR3 extends over 17 amino acids. Trimming took 5 bases from V and 2 from J; bases not matched to a gene: 12. Germline lookup yields CDR1 KGHSH and CDR2 LQKENI. CDR3 in amino acids: CASSVTPGQGRNTEAFF. CDR3 in DNA: TGTGCCAGCTCAGTTACTCCGGGACAGGGACGAAACACTGAAGCTTTCTTT.

V is TRBV29-1 and J is TRBJ2-3; D is possibly TRBD2 (5 bases). In germline, CDR1 is SQVTM, CDR2 ANQGSEA. With 4 bases removed from V and 2 bases from J, the gap between germline ends came to 10 bases. The CDR3 loop spans 13 amino acids. The CDR3 region is CSVAREITDTQYF. The CDR3 bases are TGCAGCGTTGCCCGGGAAATCACAGATACGCAGTATTTT.

This chain uses TRBV15 with TRBJ1-2, with TRBD1 as a possible D gene (5 bases). The V gene lost 1 base and the J gene lost 4 bases, with 10 bases spanning the gap. Germline CDR1 LNHNV, CDR2 YYDKDF (reference sequence). The CDR3 covers 14 residues. CDR3 in amino acids: CATSRGGAVYGYTF. The CDR3 DNA sequence: TGTGCCACCAGCAGAGGAGGGGCTGTCTATGGCTACACCTTC.

The CDR3 bases are TGTGCCAGCAGTCCGACGGACAGGTTTTACAATGAGCAGTTCTTC. Translated: CASSPTDRFYNEQFF. The chain carries TRBV28 and TRBJ2-1; 7 bases match TRBD1. Trimming removed 5 bases from V and 4 bases from J; junction bases left unmatched: 8. Germline assignment: CDR1 MDHEN and CDR2 SYDVKM. The CDR3 covers 15 residues. The full variable domain, with the rest looked up from reference TRBV28 and TRBJ2-1, is DVKVTQSSRYLVKRTGEKVFLECVQDMDHENMFWYRQDPGLGLRLIYFSYDVKMKEKGDIPEGYSVSREKKERFSLILESASTNQTSMYLCASSPTDRFYNEQFFGPGTRLTVL.

V gene TRBV5-6 combines with J gene TRBJ1-3; 7 bases fit TRBD1. This CDR3 region has 17 residues. With V trimmed by 4 bases and J by 0 bases, 10 bases remained unmatched. Germline lookup yields CDR1 SGHDT and CDR2 YYEEEE. CDR3: CASSPGTAYHSGNTIYF. The CDR3 DNA reads as TGTGCCAGCAGCCCCGGGACAGCATATCACTCTGGAAACACCATATATTTT.

This clone was counted once. V is TRBV12-5 and J is TRBJ2-7; D gene ambiguous. The CDR3 loop spans 14 amino acids. The germline V and J ends were trimmed by 2 bases and 2 bases, with 10 bases remaining between them. The germline V gene has CDR1 LGHNT and CDR2 FRNRAP. The CDR3 sequence is CASGLPTHPYEQYF. The CDR3 coding sequence is TGTGCTAGTGGTTTGCCGACACATCCCTACGAGCAGTACTTC.

This clone was observed a single time. The J gene is TRBJ1-4, the V gene TRBV2; 7 bases align to TRBD1. CDR3 length equals 13 residues. V was clipped by 9 bases and J by 7 bases; unmatched bases: 8. The V gene's germline CDR1 is SNHLY and CDR2 FYNNEI. The DNA for the CDR3 is TGTGCCAGAGGACAGGCGGCTACTGAAAAACTGTTTTTT. This sequence encodes CARGQAATEKLFF.

The chain links TRBV10-1 to TRBJ1-3, with 8 nucleotides matching TRBD1. The junction had 15 bases not matched to a gene; V was cut back by 11 bases and J by 0 bases. The CDR3 has 17 amino acids. Germline V gene data show CDR1 as WNHNN and CDR2 as SYGVQD (reference sequence). Written as DNA, the CDR3 is TGCGCCTTCAACCGGACAGGGACCTACATCTCTGGAAACACCATATATTTT. Amino acid sequence: CAFNRTGTYISGNTIYF.

The chain carries TRBV9 and TRBJ2-7; possible D gene TRBD2, 5 bases. CDR1 is SGDLS and CDR2 is YYNGEE in the germline V gene. V was clipped by 0 bases and J by 1 base, with 14 bases between them. The CDR3 totals 16 residues. CDR3 nucleotide sequence: TGTGCCAGCAGCGTAGATGAGGGCTGGGAATCCTACGAGCAGTACTTC. This gives the protein CASSVDEGWESYEQYF.

The chain couples TRBV28 to TRBJ2-3; 7 bases line up with TRBD2. The V segment lost 5 bases and the J segment 5 bases; nucleotides outside the gene matches: 13. Looked up from germline, CDR1 is MDHEN and CDR2 is SYDVKM. The CDR3 sequence is 16 residues long. The CDR3 bases are TGTGCCAGCAGTCCCCCATGGGGCGGGGGAATAGATACGCAGTATTTT. Translated: CASSPPWGGGIDTQYF.

The chain has TRBV6-5 and TRBJ1-1; TRBD1 aligns across 8 bases. Losses at the gene ends were 0 bases for V and 3 bases for J; bases not matched to a gene: 0. Germline loops: CDR1 MNHEY, CDR2 SVGAGI. The CDR3 loop spans 14 amino acids. CDR3 sequence: CASSYSQGDTEAFF. The DNA for the CDR3 is TGTGCCAGCAGTTACTCACAGGGGGACACTGAAGCTTTCTTT.

This clone appeared a single time. The DNA for the CDR3 is TGTGCCAGCACCCTTCCCCACCGGAGGAATGAGCAGTTCTTC. This sequence encodes CASTLPHRRNEQFF. The J gene is TRBJ2-1, the V gene TRBV27; possibly TRBD2 for D (5 bases). The germline gives CDR1 MNHEY, CDR2 SMNVEV (reference sequence). V lost 7 bases, J lost 7 bases, and 17 bases lay in between. This CDR3 has 14 amino acids.

The chain joins TRBV7-3 to TRBJ2-3; 7 nucleotides align to TRBD1. Germline trimming cut 4 bases from V and 2 bases from J; bases unmatched to any gene: 6. Germline CDR1 reads SGHTA; CDR2 reads FQGTGA. The CDR3 length is 15 residues. The CDR3 DNA reads TGTGCCAGCAGCTCTAGGACAGGACACACAGATACGCAGTATTTT. As protein: CASSSRTGHTDTQYF.

V and J are TRBV29-1 and TRBJ2-5; D gene unclear. Trimming removed 1 base at V and 6 bases at J, with 12 bases between. This CDR3 has 13 amino acids. Germline V CDR1 and CDR2: SQVTM, ANQGSEA. The CDR3 sequence: CSVEGHQAQTQYF. For the CDR3, the DNA is TGCAGCGTTGAAGGTCACCAAGCGCAGACCCAGTACTTC.

The V call is TRBV7-3, the J call TRBJ2-5; D gene ambiguous. The germline gives CDR1 SGHTA, CDR2 FQGTGA. V shed 5 bases and J shed 8 bases, with 15 bases lying between them. The CDR3 spans 13 residues. The CDR3 sequence: CASSHYPSSTQYF. In DNA form, the CDR3 reads TGTGCCAGCAGCCACTACCCCTCTTCCACCCAGTACTTC.

The chain uses TRBV10-3 and TRBJ2-1, with D maybe TRBD1 (5 bases). V was pared by 2 bases and J by 5 bases, with 16 bases between. The CDR3 contains 16 residues. CDR1 and CDR2 from the germline V gene are ENHRY and SYGVKD. CDR3 DNA: TGTGCCATCAGTGAGGACAGCCATGGTGGGAACAATGAGCAGTTCTTC. The encoded protein is CAISEDSHGGNNEQFF.

This clone was counted between two and nine times. The chain couples TRBV18 to TRBJ1-4; D not resolved. Trimming stripped 4 bases from V and 3 bases from J, with 6 bases between. CDR1 is KGHSH and CDR2 is LQKENI in the germline V gene. CDR3 length: 13 residues. CDR3 sequence reads: CASSQGANEKLFF. For the CDR3, the DNA is TGTGCCAGCTCACAGGGAGCTAATGAAAAACTGTTTTTT.